The entry that follows covers one TCR beta chain sequence. With V trimmed by 7 bases and J by 7 bases, 7 bases remained unmatched. Germline V lookup: CDR1 MNHEY, CDR2 SVGAGI. This CDR3 has 14 amino acids. Data came from immunoSEQ multiplex PCR; TCRdb stores just in-frame clones and leaves some out. The sample lists about 610,000 clones; roughly 90% were seen once. The data derive from a study of shared T cell receptors in the human thymus. The sample was also reused in another study, on human thymus T cells. That report adds: Surgeons resected thymus tissue during corrective heart surgery. Thymic repertoires from unrelated individuals overlapped highly, related research reported.

The clonotype was recovered from a boy younger than two with a congenital heart defect. The chain employs TRBV6-5 and TRBJ1-6; 7 bases are a match to TRBD1. Sequenced material: thymocytes. The CDR3 spells CASTPRQGNSPLHF. The CDR3 nucleotides read TGTGCCAGCACCCCAAGACAGGGAAATTCACCCCTCCACTTT.